This T cell receptor (beta chain) was recorded in a study of early T cells in non-severe SARS-CoV-2 infection. Study as a whole: Investigators sequenced bulk RNA drawn from unsorted whole blood, and chains remained unpaired.

This clonotype was seen many times. The V segment lost 1 base and the J segment 4 bases; nucleotides outside the gene matches: 8. Germline-derived CDR1 and CDR2 are SQVTM and ANQGSEA. The CDR3 is 16 residues long. Via MiXCR, TCRdb re-called the 5' RACE reads, giving one row per CDR3 protein. The sample yields around 58,000 distinct CDR3 sequences, about 7.7% seen once. Material: whole blood, obtained at baseline. V and J are TRBV29-1 and TRBJ2-1, with 9 bases identical to TRBD1. This clonotype was sampled from an adult who was a healthcare worker with PCR-confirmed SARS-CoV-2 infection or an uninfected control (not recorded which). CDR3 sequence: CSVEVARTGVYNEQFF. For the CDR3, the DNA is TGCAGCGTTGAAGTAGCTAGGACAGGGGTATACAATGAGCAGTTCTTC.